The 9 T cell receptor beta chains below were found in one sample sequenced in a study of CDR3 diversity in severe acne. TCRdb re-derived calls from the PCR reads in MiXCR, one entry per CDR3 protein. The repertoire holds about 85,000 distinct CDR3 sequences, with about 52% as singletons. Sequenced sample: blood. Every receptor here comes from a male donor in good health, serving as a control.

With regard to this clonotype: This likely comes from a read error, as the CDR3 has no conserved phenylalanine or tryptophan at its end. The rearrangement uses TRBV2 and TRBJ2-5; D is possibly TRBD2 (6 bases). Trimming took 6 bases from V and 2 from J, leaving 10 bases between them. The CDR3 has 13 amino acids. Germline V gene sequence: CDR1 SNHLY, CDR2 FYNNEI. The CDR3 DNA reads TGTGCCAGCAGCCGGGGGATGCAAGAGACCCAGTACGTC. This encodes CASSRGMQETQYV.

This clonotype has at least ten counts. V and J are TRBV27 and TRBJ2-7; no reliable D call. Germline lookup yields CDR1 MNHEY and CDR2 SMNVEV (reference sequence). This CDR3 comprises 15 residues. V gave up 4 bases and J gave up 2 bases, with 15 bases separating them. The CDR3 protein is CASSSRPGPTYEQYF. In nucleotides, the CDR3 is TGTGCCAGCAGTTCCCGTCCCGGACCTACCTACGAGCAGTACTTC.

The rearrangement uses TRBV4-2 and TRBJ2-3, with 13 bases lining up with TRBD2. The germline V gene has CDR1 LGHNA and CDR2 YNFKEQ. This CDR3 contains 16 residues. V shed 1 base, J shed 7 bases, and the junction held 5 bases outside the gene matches. In DNA, the CDR3 is TGTGCCAGCAGCCAAGGGACTAGCGGGAGCTTCAATACGCAGTATTTT. Translated, it gives CASSQGTSGSFNTQYF.

This clonotype was counted a few times. The rearrangement uses TRBV29-1 and TRBJ1-6; 7 bases fit TRBD1. The germline V gene has CDR1 SQVTM and CDR2 ANQGSEA. After removal of 7 bases from V and 9 bases from J, the junction contained 18 bases not matched to a gene. The length of the CDR3 is 16 residues. The chain's CDR3 is CSASDRRGDIGSPLHF. For the CDR3, the DNA is TGCAGCGCCTCGGACAGGAGAGGGGATATTGGTTCACCCCTCCACTTT.

This chain links TRBV20-1 with TRBJ1-6; 7 bases are a match to TRBD1. The V and J ends lost 3 bases and 1 base, in that order; junction bases with no gene match: 6. This CDR3 comprises 16 residues. Germline-derived CDR1 and CDR2 are DFQATT and SNEGSKA (reference sequence). The CDR3, as DNA: TGCAGTGCTAGGAGAGGGGGCACGTCCTATAATTCACCCCTCCACTTT. Translation gives CSARRGGTSYNSPLHF.

This sequence joins TRBV7-9 and TRBJ1-3; 8 nucleotides match TRBD1. V lost 4 bases to trimming and J lost 4 bases; unmatched junction nucleotides: 3. The CDR3 loop spans 14 amino acids. CDR1 and CDR2 (germline): SEHNR, FQNEAQ (reference sequence). The CDR3 is CASSYWTGGNTIYF. CDR3 coding DNA: TGTGCCAGCAGCTACTGGACAGGGGGAAACACCATATATTTT.

Note on this clonotype: A much larger clonotype is one base distant, so this may be a read error. The genes are TRBV18 and TRBJ2-5; D is uncertain. CDR1 KGHSH and CDR2 LQKENI come from the germline V gene. This CDR3 comprises 12 residues. CDR3: CASSPRQEIQYF. In nucleotides, the CDR3 is TGTGCCAGCTCACCACGGCAAGAGATCCAGTACTTC.

A note on this clonotype: The junction departs from the called germline gene at one end, perhaps through a read error. The rearrangement uses TRBV7-8 and TRBJ2-2; 13 positions match TRBD2. The CDR3 is made up of 17 amino acids. Germline CDR1 SGHVS, CDR2 FQNEAQ. The CDR3 region is CASSQRTSGRNTGELFF. CDR3 in DNA: TGCGCCAGCAGCCAGCGGACTAGCGGGAGAAACACCGGGGAGCTGTTTTTT.

The CDR3 is CASSENGGLYGYTF. DNA of the CDR3: TGTGCCAGCAGTGAGAACGGGGGACTCTATGGCTACACCTTC. The chain carries TRBV2 and TRBJ1-2; TRBD1 might be the D (5 bases). This CDR3 has 14 amino acids. V was shortened by 3 bases and J by 4 bases, with 12 bases between the two germline ends. The germline CDR1 and CDR2 sequences are SNHLY and FYNNEI.